This TCR beta chain stems from a study of PD-1 blockade in classical Hodgkin lymphoma. Study conclusions and caveats: The authors excluded patients who started nivolumab under 1 year after ASCT.

With regard to this clone: As yet, its antigen is unknown.

Each patient experienced a relapse that followed autologous stem cell transplantation, and brentuximab vedotin exposure varied. By magnetic negative selection, CD4+ T cells were purified from thawed PBMCs. This table comes from immunoSEQ multiplex PCR, and its TCRdb copy is limited to in-frame clones, with some not included. The sample consists of about 9,100 clones, 74% of them appearing once. Looked up from germline, CDR1 is SGHRS and CDR2 is YFSETQ. This CDR3 has 11 residues. Trimming took 4 bases from V and 10 from J, leaving 9 bases between them. This clonotype was sampled from a human donor with classical Hodgkin lymphoma. The chain has TRBV5-1 and TRBJ2-1; D perhaps matches TRBD2 (6 bases). The sequencing here drew on CD4+ T cells from blood, taken at baseline. In nucleotides, the CDR3 is TGCGCCAGCAGCCTCGGACTAGAGCAGTTCTTC. It specifies CASSLGLEQFF.